These 23 T cell receptor beta chains were sequenced from one sample in a study of beta chain features in type 1 diabetes. Every bit of the isolated RNA underwent reverse transcription, so sequencing read expressed TCRB transcripts. Clones were read by immunoSEQ multiplex PCR, and TCRdb kept only the in-frame ones, dropping some. The data hold about 370,000 clones, with 8.5% to 10% observed a single time. These receptors are not linked to any known antigen. Study-wide results and caveats: Moderate but significant shortening of TCRB CDR3s was recorded in all four CD4+ subsets from Type 1 diabetes patients.

The sample was central memory CD4+ T cells from blood. These receptor sequences come from a man aged 25-40 years with type 1 diabetes.

The chain links TRBV6-4 to TRBJ1-2; 7 bases map to TRBD1. Trimming took 6 bases from V and 3 from J; bases not matched to a gene: 7. The CDR3 is 14 amino acids. Germline values: CDR1 MRHNA, CDR2 SNTAGT. The CDR3 reads CASRSEGTDYGYTF. The CDR3 region has the DNA TGTGCCAGCAGATCTGAAGGGACAGACTATGGCTACACCTTC.

V is TRBV9 and J is TRBJ2-7; the match to TRBD2 covers 13 bases. The CDR3 is 14 amino acids. CDR1 is SGDLS, CDR2 YYNGEE, per germline. The J segment lost 6 bases and the V segment lost 0 bases, leaving 0 bases of the junction unmatched. CDR3 amino acids: CASSVGLAGGEQYF. The CDR3, as DNA: TGTGCCAGCAGCGTAGGACTAGCGGGAGGCGAGCAGTACTTC.

This clone came up many times. The gene calls are TRBV7-9 and TRBJ1-1, with a weak D call TRBD1 (6 bases). The CDR3 spans 13 residues. Germline CDR1 SEHNR, CDR2 FQNEAQ (reference sequence). V lost 4 bases and J 3 bases, leaving 9 bases between the germline ends. CDR3: CASSSTGYTEAFF. The CDR3 nucleotides are TGTGCCAGCAGCTCGACAGGATACACTGAAGCTTTCTTT. The full variable domain, in which reference TRBV7-9 and TRBJ1-1 provide the parts outside the CDR3, is DTGVSQNPRHKITKRGQNVTFRCDPISEHNRLYWYRQTLGQGPEFLTYFQNEAQLEKSRLLSDRFSAERPKGSFSTLEIQRTEQGDSAMYLCASSSTGYTEAFFGQGTRLTVV.

This clone was seen a few times. This chain links TRBV4-2 with TRBJ1-1; D uncertain. Between the trimmed V and J ends, which lost 4 bases and 4 bases, there was a span of 16 bases. The germline gives CDR1 LGHNA, CDR2 YNFKEQ. This CDR3 has 15 residues. CDR3: CASSRGPVIPTEAFF. The CDR3 coding sequence is TGTGCCAGCAGCCGTGGACCAGTAATCCCCACTGAAGCTTTCTTT.

The sample holds a few counts of this clone. V is TRBV4-3 and J is TRBJ2-3, with D perhaps TRBD2 (5 bases). With 2 bases removed from V and 5 bases from J, the gap between germline ends came to 8 bases. Per the germline V gene, CDR1 is LGHNA and CDR2 is YSLEER. This CDR3 has 13 amino acids. The CDR3 is CASSQREQDTQYF. The CDR3 DNA follows: TGCGCCAGCAGCCAAAGGGAGCAAGATACGCAGTATTTT.

This clone was counted a few times. This sample includes further DNA sequences coding for the same CDR3. V usage is TRBV5-4 and J usage is TRBJ2-5, with 9 nucleotides matching TRBD1. From germline, CDR1 is SGHNT and CDR2 YYREEE (reference sequence). The CDR3 loop spans 13 amino acids. The V and J ends lost 4 bases and 5 bases, in that order; junction bases with no gene match: 3. DNA for the CDR3: TGTGCCAGCAGCCGGGACAGGGAGGAGACCCAGTACTTC. Translation: CASSRDREETQYF.

This sequence joins TRBV6-5 and TRBJ2-7; 7 bases align to TRBD1. Per the germline V gene, CDR1 is MNHEY and CDR2 is SVGAGI. After removal of 0 bases from V and 2 bases from J, the junction contained 4 bases not matched to a gene. CDR3 size: 15 residues. The CDR3 sequence: CASSYSATGTYEQYF. The DNA for the CDR3 is TGTGCCAGCAGTTACTCGGCGACAGGGACCTACGAGCAGTACTTC.

This clone has just a few counts. J is TRBJ2-2 and V is TRBV28, with TRBD1 as a possible D gene (5 bases). The germline V and J ends were trimmed by 7 bases and 4 bases, with 16 bases remaining between them. The CDR3 spans 15 residues. Per germline, CDR1 MDHEN and CDR2 SYDVKM. In DNA form, the CDR3 reads TGTGCCAGCATCAACCCTGGTGGGGCCACCGGGGAGCTGTTTTTT. Its translation is CASINPGGATGELFF.

This clone was counted many times. The V gene is TRBV10-1, the J gene TRBJ1-1, with a possible D match to TRBD1 (6 bases). The CDR3 contains 14 residues. V shed 6 bases and J shed 5 bases, with 16 bases lying between them. Germline V gene sequence: CDR1 WNHNN, CDR2 SYGVQD (reference sequence). CDR3 sequence: CASSLGGKGTEAFF. CDR3 DNA sequence: TGCGCCAGCAGCCTTGGGGGCAAGGGGACTGAAGCTTTCTTT.

The sample holds many counts of this clone. The J gene is TRBJ1-5, the V gene TRBV7-9; tentative D call: TRBD1 (5 bases). The germline gives CDR1 SEHNR, CDR2 FQNEAQ (reference sequence). The CDR3 loop spans 13 amino acids. V shed 2 bases and J shed 5 bases, with 7 bases lying between them. The CDR3 loop reads CASSLRRDQPQHF. The CDR3, as DNA: TGTGCCAGCAGCTTACGCAGGGATCAGCCCCAGCATTTT.

This clone was detected only a few times. In nucleotides, the CDR3 is TGTGCCAGCAGTCAGGGACTAGCGGCAGATACGCAGTATTTT. Its protein product is CASSQGLAADTQYF. The chain is built from TRBV6-4 and TRBJ2-3; 11 bases match TRBD2. The CDR3 is 14 residues long. Germline trimming cut 5 bases from V and 4 bases from J; bases unmatched to any gene: 2. Per germline, CDR1 MRHNA and CDR2 SNTAGT.

This clone has only a few counts. The J gene is TRBJ2-5, the V gene TRBV7-2, with D unclear. V was shortened by 1 base and J by 5 bases, with 17 bases between the two germline ends. The CDR3 is 16 residues long. Germline CDR1 reads SGHTA; CDR2 reads FQGNSA. CDR3 loop: CASSLGYVVGRETQYF. DNA of the CDR3: TGTGCCAGCAGCTTAGGTTATGTGGTGGGAAGGGAGACCCAGTACTTC.

The gene calls are TRBV14 and TRBJ1-2; D is unclear. The ends were cut back, 1 base at V and 3 bases at J, with 6 bases in the middle. This CDR3 region has 13 residues. The germline V gene has CDR1 SGHDN and CDR2 FVKESK. CDR3 protein: CASSQGRDYGYTF. The CDR3, as DNA: TGTGCCAGCAGCCAAGGACGAGACTATGGCTACACCTTC. The full variable domain, with the rest looked up from reference TRBV14 and TRBJ1-2, is EAGVTQFPSHSVIEKGQTVTLRCDPISGHDNLYWYRRVMGKEIKFLLHFVKESKQDESGMPNNRFLAERTGGTYSTLKVQPAELEDSGVYFCASSQGRDYGYTFGSGTRLTVV.

The chain carries TRBV7-2 and TRBJ1-5; possible D gene TRBD1, 6 bases. CDR3 length: 15 amino acids. Germline V lookup: CDR1 SGHTA, CDR2 FQGNSA. V was cut by 3 bases and J by 0 bases, with 9 bases left in between. The CDR3 DNA reads as TGTGCCAGCAGCTTTGGGGGCTATAGCAATCAGCCCCAGCATTTT. Protein: CASSFGGYSNQPQHF.

As for this clone: A much more abundant neighbour one base away suggests this may be a read error. The chain uses TRBV10-3 and TRBJ2-7; D is ambiguous. The germline V gene encodes CDR1 ENHRY and CDR2 SYGVKD. Trimming stripped 3 bases from V and 3 bases from J, with 6 bases between. There are 12 residues in the CDR3. CDR3 nucleotide sequence: TGTGCCATCAGTGAAAAAAACTACGAGCAGTACTTC. Encoded protein: CAISEKNYEQYF.

As concerns this clone: The sample holds other DNA sequences that translate to the same CDR3. The chain employs TRBV6-5 and TRBJ2-2; tentative D call: TRBD2 (5 bases). CDR3 length: 13 residues. Germline CDR1 MNHEY, CDR2 SVGAGI. Trimming cost V 3 bases and J 4 bases, with 6 bases left between them. CDR3 amino acids: CASSYRGTGELFF. CDR3 bases: TGTGCCAGCAGTTATCGGGGCACCGGGGAGCTGTTTTTT.

CDR3 amino acids: CASSRGGQGGTEAFF. CDR3 nucleotide sequence: TGTGCCAGCAGCCGTGGAGGACAGGGGGGCACTGAAGCTTTCTTT. The chain couples TRBV7-2 to TRBJ1-1, with 10 bases aligning to TRBD1. J lost 4 bases, V lost 5 bases, and 7 bases had no gene match. This CDR3 region has 15 residues. In germline, CDR1 is SGHTA, CDR2 FQGNSA.

This chain uses TRBV18 with TRBJ2-3, with TRBD2 as a possible D gene (5 bases). The CDR3 covers 13 residues. Germline V gene sequence: CDR1 KGHSH, CDR2 LQKENI. The ends were cut back, 3 bases at V and 1 base at J, with 5 bases in the middle. The CDR3 nucleotides are TGTGCCAGCTCACCGGAGGGCACAGATACGCAGTATTTT. This translates into CASSPEGTDTQYF. Combining the CDR3 with reference TRBV18 and TRBJ2-3 gives the whole variable domain NAGVMQNPRHLVRRRGQEARLRCSPMKGHSHVYWYRQLPEEGLKFMVYLQKENIIDESGMPKERFSAEFPKEGPSILRIQQVVRGDSAAYFCASSPEGTDTQYFGPGTRLTVL.

This clone has only a few counts. The chain uses TRBV11-3 and TRBJ2-1; D is unresolved. Trimming left V 5 bases short and J 4 bases short, with 12 bases between. The length of the CDR3 is 14 residues. Germline values: CDR1 SGHNT, CDR2 YENEEA. The CDR3 DNA follows: TGTGCCAGCAGCCCTAGTCGTGAGTACAATGAGCAGTTCTTC. Protein product: CASSPSREYNEQFF.

This clone was counted between two and nine times. The gene calls are TRBV29-1 and TRBJ2-1; no definite D call. V lost 7 bases to trimming and J lost 10 bases, with 17 bases between them. CDR1 is SQVTM and CDR2 is ANQGSEA in the germline V gene. The CDR3 contains 12 residues. The chain's CDR3 is CSAPGTTPEQFF. DNA for the CDR3: TGCAGCGCCCCAGGCACGACACCCGAGCAGTTCTTC.

This clone was detected only a few times. The chain has TRBV7-2 and TRBJ2-3, with D hard to call. V was shortened by 6 bases and J by 2 bases, with 3 bases between the two germline ends. There are 11 residues in the CDR3. CDR1 and CDR2 from the germline V gene are SGHTA and FQGNSA. The CDR3 nucleotides read TGTGCCAGCAGTCCCACAGATACGCAGTATTTT. Translation gives CASSPTDTQYF.

This rearrangement joins TRBV30 to TRBJ2-1; 9 bases agree with TRBD2. Germline V gene sequence: CDR1 GTSNPN, CDR2 SVGIG (reference sequence). Trimming cost V 5 bases and J 0 bases; bases outside gene matches: 2. This CDR3 comprises 14 residues. Here the CDR3 reads CAWVSGSSYNEQFF. The CDR3 DNA is TGTGCCTGGGTTAGCGGGAGCTCCTACAATGAGCAGTTCTTC.

This chain joins TRBV5-1 and TRBJ2-3; D is possibly TRBD2 (6 bases). Between the trimmed V and J ends, which lost 0 bases and 5 bases, there was a span of 13 bases. CDR3 length: 15 residues. Germline lookup yields CDR1 SGHRS and CDR2 YFSETQ. The CDR3 DNA follows: TGCGCCAGCAGCTTGGAGGCTGGGCGGGGAGATACGCAGTATTTT. Protein: CASSLEAGRGDTQYF.